One and the same sample provided the 27 T cell receptor beta chains below, sequenced in a study of blood T cell repertoires in COVID-19. Only in-frame clones appear in the TCRdb table, and some are missing; sequencing was by immunoSEQ multiplex PCR. The repertoire has fewer than 300,000 clones, 85% of them found once; the top ten carry 4% to 6%. The sample consisted of peripheral blood. The receptors stem from a man in his fifties or sixties with active or convalescent COVID-19.

The V call is TRBV7-9, the J call TRBJ2-5, with 8 bases fitting TRBD2. Germline V gene data show CDR1 as SEHNR and CDR2 as FQNEAQ (reference sequence). The CDR3 loop spans 17 amino acids. The ends lost 2 bases at V and 0 bases at J; junction bases unmatched: 8. The CDR3 DNA reads as TGTGCCAGCAGCTTACGGGGCGGGAGGCTGTACCAAGAGACCCAGTACTTC. It codes for CASSLRGGRLYQETQYF.

The chain uses TRBV18 and TRBJ1-4; the D is unclear. V lost 3 bases and J 1 base, leaving 12 bases between the germline ends. CDR3 length equals 16 residues. Germline V gives CDR1 KGHSH, CDR2 LQKENI. The CDR3 protein is CASSPGRTLTNEKLFF. CDR3 bases: TGTGCCAGCTCACCCGGACGGACTCTAACTAATGAAAAACTGTTTTTT. The variable domain in full, with the rest retrieved from reference TRBV18 and TRBJ1-4, is NAGVMQNPRHLVRRRGQEARLRCSPMKGHSHVYWYRQLPEEGLKFMVYLQKENIIDESGMPKERFSAEFPKEGPSILRIQQVVRGDSAAYFCASSPGRTLTNEKLFFGSGTQLSVL.

The rearrangement uses TRBV2 and TRBJ1-2, with unresolved D. Trimming took 5 bases from V and 3 from J, leaving 10 bases between them. Germline lookup yields CDR1 SNHLY and CDR2 FYNNEI. This CDR3 region has 13 residues. CDR3 protein: CASSITRDYGYTF. In nucleotides, the CDR3 is TGTGCCAGCAGTATCACTAGGGACTATGGCTACACCTTC.

The chain combines TRBV2 with TRBJ2-1, with 13 bases fitting TRBD2. The CDR3 is made up of 17 amino acids. V dropped 4 bases and J dropped 2; count of bases not matched to a gene: 5. Germline V CDR1 and CDR2: SNHLY, FYNNEI. The CDR3 DNA reads TGTGCCAGCAGTGGTCCGGGACTAGCGGGAACCTACAATGAGCAGTTCTTC. As protein: CASSGPGLAGTYNEQFF.

The chain uses TRBV12-5 and TRBJ2-5, with 7 positions matching TRBD1. CDR3 length equals 15 residues. Germline lookup yields CDR1 LGHNT and CDR2 FRNRAP. After removal of 5 bases from V and 4 bases from J, the junction contained 10 bases not matched to a gene. CDR3 protein: CASGQGPPGGETQYF. In DNA form, the CDR3 reads TGTGCTAGTGGTCAGGGACCCCCAGGGGGAGAGACCCAGTACTTC.

This clone has just one count. J is TRBJ2-1 and V is TRBV29-1; tentatively, D is TRBD2 (5 bases). Trimming removed 4 bases from V and 5 bases from J, with 12 bases in between. This CDR3 contains 13 residues. Germline CDR1 reads SQVTM; CDR2 reads ANQGSEA. CDR3 nucleotides: TGCAGCGTTGGTCAAGGACTGAACAATGAGCAGTTCTTC. This sequence encodes CSVGQGLNNEQFF.

This sequence joins TRBV5-5 and TRBJ2-7, with D possibly being TRBD2 (5 bases). There are 15 residues in the CDR3. The V gene lost 4 bases and the J gene lost 7 bases, with 21 bases spanning the gap. Germline V gene data show CDR1 as SGHKS and CDR2 as YYEKEE (reference sequence). Here the CDR3 reads CASSERLLEYGEQYF. The CDR3 DNA sequence: TGTGCCAGCAGCGAGAGATTACTAGAATACGGAGAGCAGTACTTC.

This clone was recorded only once. The V call is TRBV6-6, the J call TRBJ1-5; 7 nucleotides line up with TRBD1. V dropped 4 bases and J dropped 7; count of bases not matched to a gene: 10. Germline V gene data show CDR1 as MNHNY and CDR2 as SVGAGI (reference sequence). The CDR3 is 15 residues long. CDR3 sequence (DNA): TGTGCCAGCAGTTCCCAGGCAGGGGGAAACCAGCCCCAGCATTTT. Encoded protein: CASSSQAGGNQPQHF.

V is TRBV6-4 and J is TRBJ1-1; D may be TRBD1 (6 bases). The CDR3 extends over 13 amino acids. CDR1 MRHNA and CDR2 SNTAGT come from the germline V gene. Trimming pared 5 bases from V and 4 bases from J, leaving 11 bases between. The CDR3 nucleotides read TGTGCCAGCAGTTCAGGGGTAGCCACTGAAGCTTTCTTT. This encodes CASSSGVATEAFF.

This clone was counted once. The V and J genes are TRBV24-1 and TRBJ1-4, with TRBD1 as a possible D gene (6 bases). The CDR3 contains 18 residues. The V end lost 6 bases, the J end lost 3 bases, and 22 bases lay between the germline ends. CDR1 KGHDR and CDR2 SFDVKD come from the germline V gene. CDR3 in amino acids: CATSWPPWRGRANEKLFF. Written as DNA, the CDR3 is TGTGCCACCAGTTGGCCGCCCTGGCGGGGGCGGGCTAATGAAAAACTGTTTTTT.

The V gene is TRBV27, the J gene TRBJ1-1; D remains ambiguous. Germline CDR1 is MNHEY and CDR2 is SMNVEV (reference sequence). V lost 0 bases and J 1 base, leaving 9 bases between the germline ends. This CDR3 spans 15 amino acids. CDR3 DNA: TGTGCCAGCAGTTTATCGAGGGCAGCGAACACTGAAGCTTTCTTT. This translates into CASSLSRAANTEAFF.

This clone was seen more than once but under ten times. The chain recombines TRBV5-1 with TRBJ1-2, with 8 bases matching TRBD1. Germline V CDR1 and CDR2: SGHRS, YFSETQ. V lost 4 bases and J lost 6; bases outside the gene matches: 5. The CDR3 has 13 residues. CDR3 region: CASSQAGGDGYTF. Here the CDR3 DNA reads TGCGCCAGCAGCCAGGCAGGGGGCGATGGCTACACCTTC.

The chain is built from TRBV11-2 and TRBJ2-5; 8 bases match TRBD2. V lost 3 bases and J lost 4; bases outside the gene matches: 4. This CDR3 comprises 14 residues. From germline, CDR1 is SGHAT and CDR2 FQNNGV. Here the CDR3 DNA reads TGTGCCAGCAGCTTGGGCCGGGAGGGAGAGACCCAGTACTTC. It translates to CASSLGREGETQYF.

This clone was recorded only once. The chain links TRBV7-2 to TRBJ1-1; no definite D call. V was pared by 1 base and J by 3 bases, with 6 bases between. Germline V lookup: CDR1 SGHTA, CDR2 FQGNSA. CDR3 length equals 13 residues. The CDR3 is CASSLGTHTEAFF. The CDR3 coding sequence is TGTGCCAGCAGCTTAGGGACTCACACTGAAGCTTTCTTT.

V gene TRBV18 combines with J gene TRBJ2-3; D might be TRBD2 (5 bases). The CDR3 contains 15 residues. The V gene's germline CDR1 is KGHSH and CDR2 LQKENI. V gave up 5 bases and J gave up 3 bases, with 15 bases separating them. In DNA, the CDR3 is TGTGCCAGCTCATCCAATTCACCGGGAACAGATACGCAGTATTTT. Protein sequence: CASSSNSPGTDTQYF.

The rearrangement uses TRBV3-1 (or the pseudogene TRBV3-2) and TRBJ1-1; 8 bases fit TRBD1. CDR3 size: 17 residues. V was pared by 0 bases and J by 0 bases, with 6 bases of the junction left unmatched. Germline CDR1 is LGHDT and CDR2 is YNNKEL (reference sequence). CDR3 sequence (DNA): TGTGCCAGCAGCCAAGATAGTACAGGGGGGATGAACACTGAAGCTTTCTTT. Amino acid sequence: CASSQDSTGGMNTEAFF.

This clone was found once. The rearrangement joins TRBV3-1 (or the pseudogene TRBV3-2) to TRBJ2-7; D uncertain. Trimming removed 4 bases at V and 7 bases at J, with 23 bases between. CDR3 length: 16 amino acids. From germline, CDR1 is LGHDT and CDR2 YNNKEL (reference sequence). This CDR3 reads CASSPRRPRSTSEQYF. CDR3 nucleotides: TGTGCCAGCAGCCCCCGCAGACCTAGATCTACGTCGGAGCAGTACTTC.

This clone has just one count. The rearrangement joins TRBV7-2 to TRBJ2-6; D is undetermined. Per germline, CDR1 SGHTA and CDR2 FQGNSA. V was cut by 3 bases and J by 4 bases, with 10 bases left in between. The CDR3 runs to 15 residues. The CDR3 here is CASSFPRAGANVLTF. The CDR3 nucleotides read TGTGCCAGCAGCTTCCCGCGAGCAGGGGCCAACGTCCTGACTTTC. The full variable domain, in which reference TRBV7-2 and TRBJ2-6 provide the parts outside the CDR3, is GAGVSQSPSNKVTEKGKDVELRCDPISGHTALYWYRQSLGQGLEFLIYFQGNSAPDKSGLPSDRFSAERTGGSVSTLTIQRTQQEDSAVYLCASSFPRAGANVLTFGAGSRLTVL.

There are a few counts of this clone. The chain joins TRBV18 to TRBJ1-1, with D unclear. Per the germline V gene, CDR1 is KGHSH and CDR2 is LQKENI. V lost 5 bases and J 3 bases, leaving 16 bases between the germline ends. The CDR3 loop spans 15 amino acids. The CDR3 region has the DNA TGTGCCAGCTCAGGATCGCTGGGAGATTACACTGAAGCTTTCTTT. Its protein is CASSGSLGDYTEAFF.

The genes are TRBV2 and TRBJ1-1; D is undetermined. There are 13 residues in the CDR3. Germline V gene sequence: CDR1 SNHLY, CDR2 FYNNEI. Deletions cut 3 bases from V and 4 bases from J, with 9 bases between. CDR3 region: CASSEVESTEAFF. The DNA of the CDR3 is TGTGCCAGCAGTGAGGTCGAGAGCACTGAAGCTTTCTTT.

This chain links TRBV20-1 with TRBJ2-7, with 11 bases lining up with TRBD1. This CDR3 is built from 15 residues. From germline, CDR1 is DFQATT and CDR2 SNEGSKA (reference sequence). With 3 bases clipped from V and 1 base from J, the junction kept 5 bases outside the gene matches. The CDR3 spells CSASGGDRGSYEQYF. The CDR3 DNA is TGCAGTGCTAGTGGTGGGGACAGGGGGTCCTACGAGCAGTACTTC.

The chain combines TRBV7-2 with TRBJ1-5; 7 bases match TRBD1. V lost 5 bases, J lost 2 bases, and 6 bases stayed unmatched. This CDR3 is 15 amino acids long. The germline V gene encodes CDR1 SGHTA and CDR2 FQGNSA. CDR3 sequence reads: CASSPGGVGNQPQHF. The CDR3 DNA reads as TGTGCCAGCAGCCCAGGGGGAGTTGGCAATCAGCCCCAGCATTTT.

The rearrangement joins TRBV6-4 to TRBJ1-1; 12 positions match TRBD1. The CDR3 spans 14 residues. CDR1 is MRHNA, CDR2 SNTAGT, per germline. After removal of 6 bases from V and 10 bases from J, the junction contained 9 bases not matched to a gene. The CDR3 DNA sequence: TGTGCCAGCAGCGTGGGGACAGGGGGCTTTAGAGCTTTCTTT. Protein: CASSVGTGGFRAFF.

The V gene is TRBV7-8, the J gene TRBJ1-2; the D gene is possibly TRBD1 (5 bases). The V gene's germline CDR1 is SGHVS and CDR2 FQNEAQ. V lost 2 bases and J lost 5, with 18 bases in between. This CDR3 is built from 16 residues. CDR3: CASSLSSGRGTYGYTF. CDR3 nucleotides: TGTGCCAGCAGCTTATCCTCAGGGAGGGGAACTTATGGCTACACCTTC.

This clone occurred a few times. The chain links TRBV28 to TRBJ1-5; D gene ambiguous. The CDR3 extends over 12 amino acids. Germline loops: CDR1 MDHEN, CDR2 SYDVKM. Trimming left V 8 bases short and J 6 bases short, with 11 bases between. This CDR3 is CASAVVSQPQHF. As DNA, the CDR3 is TGTGCCAGCGCGGTTGTATCTCAGCCCCAGCATTTT.

This clone has only a few counts. The rearrangement joins TRBV3-1 (or the pseudogene TRBV3-2) to TRBJ1-5; 9 nucleotides align to TRBD1. From germline, CDR1 is LGHDT and CDR2 YNNKEL (reference sequence). The CDR3 totals 15 residues. The junction had 5 bases not matched to a gene; V was cut back by 4 bases and J by 4 bases. For the CDR3, the DNA is TGTGCCAGCAGCCTTGGGACAGGGAAGAATCAGCCCCAGCATTTT. As protein: CASSLGTGKNQPQHF.

This chain uses TRBV6-5 with TRBJ2-1, with D possibly TRBD2 on 5 matching bases. The CDR3 length is 15 residues. The germline gives CDR1 MNHEY, CDR2 SVGAGI. The V end lost 5 bases, the J end lost 4 bases, and 15 bases lay between the germline ends. The CDR3 coding sequence is TGTGCCAGCAGTCCTCGTGGAGGCCGGTACAATGAGCAGTTCTTC. It translates to CASSPRGGRYNEQFF.